These 20 T cell receptor beta chains originate from one sample sequenced in a study of T cell responses to AZD1222 COVID-19 vaccine. The assay was immunoSEQ multiplex PCR, and TCRdb's table has in-frame clones only and misses some. The data contain 100,000 or so clones, about 95% of them singletons. Here the sequenced sample was peripheral blood, taken on day 0 of AZD1222 vaccination. These receptors were obtained from an adult in good health.

This sequence joins TRBV10-3 and TRBJ2-1; a possible D gene is TRBD1 (8 bases). Trimming cost V 3 bases and J 9 bases, with 18 bases left between them. Germline CDR1 ENHRY, CDR2 SYGVKD. The CDR3 sequence is 15 residues long. The CDR3 reads CAISEQGEGTSEQFF. In DNA, the CDR3 is TGTGCCATCAGTGAACAGGGGGAGGGGACAAGTGAGCAGTTCTTC.

The chain combines TRBV3-1 (or the pseudogene TRBV3-2) with TRBJ1-1; D uncertain. Trimming pared 0 bases from V and 0 bases from J, leaving 11 bases between. Germline CDR1 reads LGHDT; CDR2 reads YNNKEL (reference sequence). The CDR3 covers 16 residues. This CDR3 is CASSQDLAAMNTEAFF. The CDR3 nucleotides read TGTGCCAGCAGCCAAGATCTTGCAGCAATGAACACTGAAGCTTTCTTT.

The chain uses TRBV7-2 and TRBJ2-7, with 11 bases that match TRBD2. V lost 3 bases and J lost 6; bases outside the gene matches: 7. In germline, CDR1 is SGHTA, CDR2 FQGNSA. CDR3 length equals 15 residues. The CDR3 bases are TGTGCCAGCAGCTTGGAGACTAGCGGGGCCGGCGAGCAGTACTTC. It is translated as CASSLETSGAGEQYF.

This clone showed up just once. This sequence joins TRBV6-5 and TRBJ1-3; the match to TRBD1 covers 8 bases. The CDR3 is 16 residues long. The germline V gene encodes CDR1 MNHEY and CDR2 SVGAGI. V was pared by 4 bases and J by 3 bases, with 8 bases of the junction left unmatched. CDR3 in amino acids: CASSFGQGRFGNTIYF. The DNA for the CDR3 is TGTGCCAGCAGTTTCGGACAGGGTCGGTTTGGAAACACCATATATTTT.

This sequence joins TRBV5-8 and TRBJ1-5, with D hard to call. V was pared by 6 bases and J by 5 bases, with 12 bases between. This CDR3 spans 13 amino acids. Germline V gives CDR1 SGHTS, CDR2 YDEGEE. CDR3 loop: CASNRPPDQPQHF. CDR3 nucleotide sequence: TGTGCCAGCAACCGGCCGCCCGATCAGCCCCAGCATTTT. The full variable domain, rest sourced from reference TRBV5-8 and TRBJ1-5, is EAGVTQSPTHLIKTRGQQATLRCSPISGHTSVYWYQQALGLGLQFLLWYDEGEERNRGNFPPRFSGRQFPNYSSELNVNALELEDSALYLCASNRPPDQPQHFGDGTRLSIL.

This clone was observed once. The chain joins TRBV9 to TRBJ1-2, with 9 bases fitting TRBD1. Germline loops: CDR1 SGDLS, CDR2 YYNGEE. The ends lost 5 bases at V and 2 bases at J; junction bases unmatched: 13. This CDR3 comprises 17 residues. This CDR3 reads CASRGEVPGQGNYGYTF. In DNA form, the CDR3 reads TGTGCCAGCAGAGGGGAGGTCCCGGGACAGGGAAACTATGGCTACACCTTC.

V gene TRBV5-1 combines with J gene TRBJ2-2, with 11 bases matching TRBD2. V dropped 4 bases and J dropped 0; count of bases not matched to a gene: 5. This CDR3 has 17 residues. Germline V gene sequence: CDR1 SGHRS, CDR2 YFSETQ. The CDR3 region is CASSLLLAGANTGELFF. The CDR3 DNA sequence: TGCGCCAGCAGCCTATTACTAGCGGGGGCGAACACCGGGGAGCTGTTTTTT.

Written as DNA, the CDR3 is TGTGCCAGCAGTTTAAGGGCGGGGGGATCCTACGAGCAGTACTTC. This sequence encodes CASSLRAGGSYEQYF. The chain has TRBV27 and TRBJ2-7; 8 bases are a match to TRBD2. Unmatched junction bases numbered 4, after V lost 2 bases and J lost 1 base. The germline CDR1 and CDR2 sequences are MNHEY and SMNVEV (reference sequence). The CDR3 sequence is 15 residues long.

The chain uses TRBV5-8 and TRBJ2-3; D unclear. This CDR3 has 12 residues. Germline CDR1 is SGHTS and CDR2 is YDEGEE. Between the trimmed V and J ends, which lost 2 bases and 2 bases, there was a span of 3 bases. CDR3 region: CASSFFTDTQYF. DNA of the CDR3: TGTGCCAGCAGCTTTTTCACAGATACGCAGTATTTT. Complete variable domain (other parts from reference TRBV5-8 and TRBJ2-3): EAGVTQSPTHLIKTRGQQATLRCSPISGHTSVYWYQQALGLGLQFLLWYDEGEERNRGNFPPRFSGRQFPNYSSELNVNALELEDSALYLCASSFFTDTQYFGPGTRLTVL.

The rearrangement uses TRBV11-2 and TRBJ1-1; unclear D gene. Germline CDR1 reads SGHAT; CDR2 reads FQNNGV. V gave up 2 bases and J gave up 4 bases, with 14 bases separating them. The CDR3 has 15 amino acids. The CDR3 bases are TGTGCCAGCAGCTTACCCCGTGGAGGGAGCACTGAAGCTTTCTTT. Its protein product is CASSLPRGGSTEAFF. Combining the CDR3 with reference TRBV11-2 and TRBJ1-1 gives the whole variable domain EAGVAQSPRYKIIEKRQSVAFWCNPISGHATLYWYQQILGQGPKLLIQFQNNGVVDDSQLPKDRFSAERLKGVDSTLKIQPAKLEDSAVYLCASSLPRGGSTEAFFGQGTRLTVV.

The chain carries TRBV6-2 or TRBV6-3 and TRBJ2-5, with D perhaps being TRBD1 or TRBD2 (5 bases each). V was cut by 0 bases and J by 2 bases, with 22 bases left in between. Germline V lookup: CDR1 MNHEY, CDR2 SVGEGT. CDR3 size: 19 residues. CDR3 region: CASSYSMRGQGARQETQYF. The DNA of the CDR3 is TGTGCCAGCAGTTACTCGATGCGAGGGCAGGGCGCGAGGCAAGAGACCCAGTACTTC.

V and J are TRBV20-1 and TRBJ2-7; no firm D call. Per the germline V gene, CDR1 is DFQATT and CDR2 is SNEGSKA (reference sequence). Deletions cut 6 bases from V and 7 bases from J, with 7 bases between. The CDR3 is 9 amino acids. The CDR3 nucleotides are TGCAGTGCCAGTCGGGAGCAGTACTTC. Translating gives CSASREQYF.

The gene calls are TRBV4-3 and TRBJ1-1; D gene ambiguous. Germline CDR1 is LGHNA and CDR2 is YSLEER. The CDR3 loop spans 13 amino acids. Trimming took 3 bases from V and 4 from J, leaving 9 bases between them. The chain's CDR3 is CASSQVAGTEAFF. CDR3 DNA: TGCGCCAGCAGCCAGGTAGCCGGCACTGAAGCTTTCTTT.

A remark on this clone: At one end, the junction sequence differs from germline, possibly due to a read error. J is TRBJ1-2 and V is TRBV7-2; 12 bases match TRBD1. This CDR3 region has 12 residues. The V gene's germline CDR1 is SGHTA and CDR2 FQGNSA. The CDR3 region has the DNA TGTGCCAGCAGCTCCGGGACAGGGGGCGACGCCTTC. It encodes CASSSGTGGDAF.

The V gene is TRBV5-5, the J gene TRBJ1-1; D remains unclear. Trimming left V 0 bases short and J 7 bases short, with 7 bases between. Germline CDR1 SGHKS, CDR2 YYEKEE (reference sequence). This CDR3 has 12 residues. CDR3 region: CASSLGGREAFF. The CDR3 DNA is TGTGCCAGCAGCTTGGGAGGCCGTGAAGCTTTCTTT.

V usage is TRBV4-1 and J usage is TRBJ2-2, with D possibly called TRBD1 or TRBD2 (5 bases each). This CDR3 is built from 15 residues. V lost 5 bases and J lost 1, with 11 bases in between. CDR1 MGHRA and CDR2 YSYEKL come from the germline V gene. Written as DNA, the CDR3 is TGCGCCAGCAGCTCCGGGACGGTGAACACCGGGGAGCTGTTTTTT. It translates to CASSSGTVNTGELFF.

This chain uses TRBV9 with TRBJ2-3; D remains ambiguous. The CDR3 is 16 amino acids. V lost 0 bases to trimming and J lost 6 bases, with 17 bases between them. CDR1 is SGDLS, CDR2 YYNGEE, per germline. DNA of the CDR3: TGTGCCAGCAGCGTAGGGCCCGGAGATGGCGGCGATACGCAGTATTTT. This gives the protein CASSVGPGDGGDTQYF. Based on the CDR3 plus reference TRBV9 and TRBJ2-3, the full variable domain is DSGVTQTPKHLITATGQRVTLRCSPRSGDLSVYWYQQSLDQGLQFLIQYYNGEERAKGNILERFSAQQFPDLHSELNLSSLELGDSALYFCASSVGPGDGGDTQYFGPGTRLTVL.

V is TRBV28 and J is TRBJ2-1; 7 bases match TRBD1. The germline CDR1 and CDR2 sequences are MDHEN and SYDVKM. This CDR3 region has 16 residues. V lost 4 bases to trimming and J lost 0 bases; unmatched junction nucleotides: 6. In nucleotides, the CDR3 is TGTGCCAGCAGTTACTACAGGGGCTTCTCCTACAATGAGCAGTTCTTC. Translated: CASSYYRGFSYNEQFF. Complete variable domain (other parts from reference TRBV28 and TRBJ2-1): DVKVTQSSRYLVKRTGEKVFLECVQDMDHENMFWYRQDPGLGLRLIYFSYDVKMKEKGDIPEGYSVSREKKERFSLILESASTNQTSMYLCASSYYRGFSYNEQFFGPGTRLTVL.

The V gene is TRBV3-1 (or the pseudogene TRBV3-2), the J gene TRBJ2-1, with unresolved D. CDR1 LGHDT and CDR2 YNNKEL come from the germline V gene (reference sequence). The CDR3 spans 14 residues. V was pared by 0 bases and J by 0 bases, with 3 bases between. The CDR3 DNA reads as TGTGCCAGCAGCCAAGACTACTCCTACAATGAGCAGTTCTTC. It specifies CASSQDYSYNEQFF.

The chain is built from TRBV6-5 and TRBJ1-4; D unresolved. V shed 0 bases and J shed 8 bases, with 7 bases lying between them. Germline CDR1 is MNHEY and CDR2 is SVGAGI. CDR3 length: 13 amino acids. CDR3 DNA: TGTGCCAGCAGTTACTCCCGGAACGAAAAACTGTTTTTT. Translated: CASSYSRNEKLFF.